A selection of T cell receptor beta chains follows, all from one sample in a study of technical replicates of blood from a handful of donors. Method: immunoSEQ multiplex PCR; TCRdb's copy keeps in-frame clones and lacks some. This table has roughly 15,000 clones, about 89% appearing once. The sequenced sample was PBMCs. The receptors were gathered from a human donor in good health. Both conserved end residues are part of each CDR3. Each record gives: J gene, V gene, CDR3 protein.

TRBJ1-3	TRBV5-1	CASSLTGSGNTIYF
TRBJ1-1	TRBV6-1	CASSEWGGFGEAFF
TRBJ2-5	TRBV19	CASSLPEGAQYF
TRBJ2-7	TRBV5-1	CASRLLITPSYEQYF
TRBJ2-1	TRBV13	CASSLALAGGVSYNEQFF
TRBJ1-1	TRBV7-2	CASSLEDRQTEAFF
TRBJ1-4	TRBV30	CAWNRRREKLFF
TRBJ2-1	TRBV29-1	CSVGGSGRTYNEQFF
TRBJ2-2	TRBV7-8	CASSIGGVHTGELFF
TRBJ1-5	TRBV18	CASSPNRSDQPQHF
TRBJ2-7	TRBV30	CAWSVSQREMYEQYF
TRBJ2-1	TRBV11-3	CASSLGTGDSDEQFF
TRBJ2-3	TRBV29-1	CSVDGASGRAPDTQYF